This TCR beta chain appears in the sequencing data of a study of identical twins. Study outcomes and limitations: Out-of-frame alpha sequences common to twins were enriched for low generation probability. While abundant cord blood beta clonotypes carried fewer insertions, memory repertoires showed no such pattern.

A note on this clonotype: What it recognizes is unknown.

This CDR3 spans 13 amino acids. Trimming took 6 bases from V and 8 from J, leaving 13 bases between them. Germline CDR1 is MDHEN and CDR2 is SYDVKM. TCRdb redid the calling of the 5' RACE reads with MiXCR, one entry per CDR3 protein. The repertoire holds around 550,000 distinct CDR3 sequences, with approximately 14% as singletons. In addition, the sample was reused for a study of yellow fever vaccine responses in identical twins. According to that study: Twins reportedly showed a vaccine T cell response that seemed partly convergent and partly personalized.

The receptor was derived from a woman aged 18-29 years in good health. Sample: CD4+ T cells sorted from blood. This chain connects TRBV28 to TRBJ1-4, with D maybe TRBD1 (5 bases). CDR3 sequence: CASSGRVEEKLFF. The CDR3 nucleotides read TGTGCCAGCAGCGGCAGGGTGGAGGAAAAACTGTTTTTT.